The table lists the clone carrying this T cell receptor beta chain with a few counts. Its specificity is unknown. The sample comes from a study of cytomegalovirus exposure and HLA in healthy donors. Study results and limitations: In a later analysis, HLA-associated beta chains showed higher expansion and lower generation probabilities than comparable chains.

The CDR3 has 15 residues. Trimming took 7 bases from V and 2 from J, leaving 15 bases between them. Germline V lookup: CDR1 MNHNS, CDR2 SASEGT. The PCR was carried out with 60 Vbeta primers and 13 Jbeta primers. TCRdb's table, derived via immunoSEQ multiplex PCR, lists solely in-frame clones and lacks some. The sample holds roughly 170,000 clones; around 68% are singletons and the top ten take about 1.4%. The source material was PBMCs. The chain joins TRBV6-1 to TRBJ2-1; TRBD1 might be the D (6 bases). The TCR sequence derives from a girl between 10 and 17 years old in good health and CMV-seronegative. In DNA, the CDR3 is TGTGCCAGCACCACAGGGTCCACCACCTACAATGAGCAGTTCTTC. It encodes CASTTGSTTYNEQFF.